This T cell receptor beta chain was retrieved from a study of blood T cell repertoires in COVID-19. Study as a whole: Sites in the United States, Italy and Spain provided acute and convalescent COVID-19 samples. T cells, B-cell-depleted T cells, or PBMCs provided the cDNA or gDNA that served as material.

In the study's own analysis: From reference gene primer amplification, estimates of nucleated cell counts were derived. The assay was immunoSEQ multiplex PCR, and TCRdb's table has in-frame clones only and misses some. That table furnishes V, J and clone size, whereas the DNA furnished D and trimming. The sample lists 210,000 or so clones, roughly 90% occurring once. CDR3 length equals 14 residues. The germline V and J ends were trimmed by 5 bases and 5 bases, with 15 bases remaining between them. Germline V lookup: CDR1 SGHTA, CDR2 FQGTGA. The sequencing input was peripheral blood. This chain uses TRBV7-3 with TRBJ2-5; a weak D match, TRBD2 (6 bases). This receptor was obtained from a woman aged 60 to 75 with acute or convalescent COVID-19. CDR3 loop: CASSRSGGSETQYF. In nucleotides, the CDR3 is TGTGCCAGCAGCCGATCTGGGGGGTCGGAGACCCAGTACTTC.